These 21 T cell receptor beta chains originate from one sample sequenced in a study of T cell repertoires in cytomegalovirus infection. TCRdb recomputed calls from the reads with MiXCR, one row per CDR3 protein. The sample holds 650,000 to 900,000 distinct CDR3 sequences, under 35% seen once. For these receptors, no antigen is known. The sequenced sample was cultured CD8+ T cells from PBMCs, obtained from culture after CMV antigen stimulation. The receptors here all came from a human donor in good health (CMV status not recorded). Some clones in this sample may be carry-over from other donors' samples.

This chain links TRBV7-3 with TRBJ2-3, with D possibly being TRBD1 (6 bases). The CDR3 spans 16 residues. V lost 3 bases, J lost 5 bases, and 18 bases lay in between. Germline V gene sequence: CDR1 SGHTA, CDR2 FQGTGA. CDR3 loop: CASSFPGQGWEDTQYF. In DNA, the CDR3 is TGTGCCAGCAGCTTTCCGGGCCAGGGGTGGGAAGATACGCAGTATTTT.

This clonotype has more than one count but fewer than ten. V and J are TRBV27 and TRBJ2-5; D uncertain. The ends were cut back, 0 bases at V and 2 bases at J, with 7 bases in the middle. Looked up from germline, CDR1 is MNHEY and CDR2 is SMNVEV (reference sequence). The CDR3 runs to 14 residues. The CDR3 sequence: CASSLSRVQETQYF. The CDR3 DNA sequence: TGTGCCAGCAGTTTATCACGTGTACAAGAGACCCAGTACTTC.

The sample holds a few counts of this clonotype. The chain recombines TRBV2 with TRBJ1-5; D is perhaps TRBD1 (5 bases). The V gene's germline CDR1 is SNHLY and CDR2 FYNNEI. The CDR3 contains 13 residues. V was trimmed by 8 bases and J by 3 bases, leaving 11 bases between them. This CDR3 reads CASADSPNQPQHF. In DNA form, the CDR3 reads TGTGCCAGCGCTGACAGCCCCAATCAGCCCCAGCATTTT.

The table lists this clonotype with a few counts. The chain recombines TRBV10-3 with TRBJ1-2; 7 bases are shared with TRBD1. Trimming cost V 5 bases and J 5 bases; bases outside gene matches: 14. The CDR3 sequence is 16 residues long. Germline-derived CDR1 and CDR2 are ENHRY and SYGVKD. In DNA form, the CDR3 reads TGTGCCATCAGTTTTTCCCGACAGGGAACCATATATGGCTACACCTTC. Its protein is CAISFSRQGTIYGYTF.

Only a few counts were recorded for this clonotype. The chain is built from TRBV13 and TRBJ1-1; D is perhaps TRBD1 (6 bases). V was pared by 2 bases and J by 6 bases, with 7 bases between. CDR3 size: 12 residues. Germline V gene lookup returns CDR1 PRHDT and CDR2 FYEKMQ (reference sequence). The CDR3 sequence: CASSLYRAEAFF. The CDR3 bases are TGTGCCAGCAGCTTATACAGGGCTGAAGCTTTCTTT.

The V and J genes are TRBV4-1 and TRBJ2-7; TRBD1 matches 7 bases. J lost 1 base, V lost 1 base, and 4 bases had no gene match. Germline CDR1 reads MGHRA; CDR2 reads YSYEKL. The CDR3 spans 15 residues. The CDR3 here is CASSQGRDSSYEQYF. The CDR3 nucleotides read TGCGCCAGCAGCCAAGGAAGGGACAGTTCCTACGAGCAGTACTTC.

The chain is built from TRBV7-9 and TRBJ2-5, with D perhaps matching TRBD2 (6 bases). Germline CDR1 reads SEHNR; CDR2 reads FQNEAQ (reference sequence). Trimming took 5 bases from V and 5 from J, leaving 18 bases between them. There are 15 residues in the CDR3. The CDR3 is CASSHRDWQHETQYF. In nucleotides, the CDR3 is TGTGCCAGCAGCCACCGGGACTGGCAACACGAGACCCAGTACTTC. Combining the CDR3 with reference TRBV7-9 and TRBJ2-5 gives the whole variable domain DTGVSQNPRHKITKRGQNVTFRCDPISEHNRLYWYRQTLGQGPEFLTYFQNEAQLEKSRLLSDRFSAERPKGSFSTLEIQRTEQGDSAMYLCASSHRDWQHETQYFGPGTRLLVL.

This clonotype was counted ten times or more. CDR3 protein: CASSLKGQGSNQPQHF. Written as DNA, the CDR3 is TGTGCCAGCAGCTTAAAGGGCCAGGGGAGCAATCAGCCCCAGCATTTT. The genes are TRBV7-8 and TRBJ1-5; weak D call: TRBD1 (6 bases). The CDR3 loop spans 16 amino acids. Germline lookup yields CDR1 SGHVS and CDR2 FQNEAQ. With 2 bases removed from V and 1 base from J, the gap between germline ends came to 12 bases.

This clonotype was seen a few times. Germline is not matched at one junction end, which may reflect a read error. In DNA form, the CDR3 reads TGTGCTAGCAGCTCAGGACTAGCGGGGCTGGGCACCGGGGAGCTGTTTTTT. Amino acids: CASSSGLAGLGTGELFF. The chain uses TRBV7-7 and TRBJ2-2, with 12 bases that match TRBD2. This CDR3 comprises 17 residues. Germline-derived CDR1 and CDR2 are SSHAT and FNYEAQ (reference sequence).

The CDR3 nucleotides are TGTGCCAGCAGTGAAACAGGGTCGTACGAGCAGTACTTC. Protein product: CASSETGSYEQYF. The chain recombines TRBV2 with TRBJ2-7; D may be TRBD1 (6 bases). CDR3 length equals 13 residues. Between the trimmed V and J ends, which lost 2 bases and 4 bases, there was a span of 9 bases. Germline loops: CDR1 SNHLY, CDR2 FYNNEI.

This sequence joins TRBV6-4 and TRBJ2-2; 10 nucleotides match TRBD2. The CDR3 sequence is 16 residues long. V was pared by 6 bases and J by 0 bases, with 4 bases of the junction left unmatched. CDR1 is MRHNA and CDR2 is SNTAGT in the germline V gene. Here the CDR3 DNA reads TGTGCCAGCAGCCCCACTAGCGGGACGAACACCGGGGAGCTGTTTTTT. This encodes CASSPTSGTNTGELFF.

The sample holds a few counts of this clonotype. This chain uses TRBV6-2 or TRBV6-3 with TRBJ2-1; D is perhaps TRBD1 (5 bases). Trimming cost V 3 bases and J 9 bases, with 12 bases left between them. Germline V gene lookup returns CDR1 MNHEY and CDR2 SVGEGT. The CDR3 runs 13 residues. CDR3 residues: CASSYGQGSEQFF. CDR3 bases: TGTGCCAGCAGTTATGGTCAGGGCAGTGAGCAGTTCTTC.

This chain uses TRBV6-5 with TRBJ1-2; D is uncertain. V was trimmed by 2 bases and J by 9 bases, leaving 10 bases between them. Germline CDR1 reads MNHEY; CDR2 reads SVGAGI. The CDR3 is 12 residues long. CDR3: CASSYSMGSYTF. DNA for the CDR3: TGTGCCAGCAGTTACAGTATGGGCAGCTACACCTTC.

The table lists this clonotype with a few counts. This sequence joins TRBV7-2 and TRBJ1-2; D ambiguous. Germline CDR1 reads SGHTA; CDR2 reads FQGNSA. Trimming removed 1 base at V and 6 bases at J, with 15 bases between. The CDR3 is made up of 15 amino acids. CDR3 residues: CASSLESGLGHGYTF. The CDR3 DNA reads TGTGCCAGCAGCTTAGAATCAGGTTTAGGGCATGGCTACACCTTC. The variable domain in full, with the rest retrieved from reference TRBV7-2 and TRBJ1-2, is GAGVSQSPSNKVTEKGKDVELRCDPISGHTALYWYRQSLGQGLEFLIYFQGNSAPDKSGLPSDRFSAERTGGSVSTLTIQRTQQEDSAVYLCASSLESGLGHGYTFGSGTRLTVV.

This clonotype occurred many times. This CDR3 is CASSLSGTSTDTQYF. In DNA, the CDR3 is TGTGCCAGCAGTTTATCGGGGACTAGCACAGATACGCAGTATTTT. J is TRBJ2-3 and V is TRBV28; tentatively, D is TRBD2 (6 bases). Germline V lookup: CDR1 MDHEN, CDR2 SYDVKM. Trimming pared 1 base from V and 0 bases from J, leaving 8 bases between. The CDR3 is 15 residues long. The whole variable domain, filled in from reference TRBV28 and TRBJ2-3, reads DVKVTQSSRYLVKRTGEKVFLECVQDMDHENMFWYRQDPGLGLRLIYFSYDVKMKEKGDIPEGYSVSREKKERFSLILESASTNQTSMYLCASSLSGTSTDTQYFGPGTRLTVL.

This clonotype appeared a few times. The gene calls are TRBV20-1 and TRBJ2-4, with TRBD2 identical over 7 bases. Germline CDR1 and CDR2: DFQATT and SNEGSKA (reference sequence). There are 14 residues in the CDR3. Trimming removed 6 bases from V and 0 bases from J; junction bases left unmatched: 5. The CDR3 spells CSAGTTLAKNIQYF. The CDR3 DNA reads as TGCAGTGCCGGGACTACACTAGCCAAAAACATTCAGTACTTC.

This clonotype was counted only a few times. This sequence joins TRBV5-6 and TRBJ2-7, with 11 nucleotides matching TRBD1. V was pared by 4 bases and J by 3 bases, with 9 bases of the junction left unmatched. The CDR3 covers 16 residues. Germline CDR1 is SGHDT and CDR2 is YYEEEE. The CDR3 DNA follows: TGTGCCAGCAGCCCGGGACAGGGGGAAAAGTTCTACGAGCAGTACTTC. As protein: CASSPGQGEKFYEQYF. The full variable domain, its missing parts supplied by reference TRBV5-6 and TRBJ2-7, is DAGVTQSPTHLIKTRGQQVTLRCSPKSGHDTVSWYQQALGQGPQFIFQYYEEEERQRGNFPDRFSGHQFPNYSSELNVNALLLGDSALYLCASSPGQGEKFYEQYFGPGTRLTVT.

The chain is built from TRBV6-2 or TRBV6-3 and TRBJ1-2; no clear D. Germline values: CDR1 MNHEY, CDR2 SVGEGT. V was pared by 5 bases and J by 5 bases, with 12 bases between. The CDR3 loop spans 13 amino acids. CDR3 protein: CASSQRWAYGYTF. The CDR3 DNA reads TGTGCCAGCAGTCAGCGATGGGCTTATGGCTACACCTTC.

The V and J genes are TRBV7-6 and TRBJ2-6; D may be TRBD2 (5 bases). The CDR3 totals 16 residues. Germline V gene sequence: CDR1 SGHVS, CDR2 FNYEAQ. The ends were cut back, 3 bases at V and 0 bases at J, with 9 bases in the middle. The CDR3 is CASSFEGISGANVLTF. In DNA form, the CDR3 reads TGTGCCAGCAGCTTCGAGGGAATCTCTGGGGCCAACGTCCTGACTTTC.

This sequence joins TRBV9 and TRBJ2-3, with D perhaps matching TRBD1 (5 bases). The CDR3 runs to 13 residues. V lost 4 bases, J lost 7 bases, and 13 bases lay in between. Germline CDR1 is SGDLS and CDR2 is YYNGEE. CDR3 protein: CASSMGSGYTQYF. DNA for the CDR3: TGTGCCAGCAGCATGGGTTCAGGGTATACGCAGTATTTT.

The chain couples TRBV7-3 to TRBJ1-1; 10 positions match TRBD1. After removal of 4 bases from V and 5 bases from J, the junction contained 7 bases not matched to a gene. The CDR3 runs 15 residues. Germline V gene lookup returns CDR1 SGHTA and CDR2 FQGTGA. CDR3 sequence: CASSSTTGGWTEAFF. The CDR3 nucleotides are TGTGCCAGCAGCTCGACGACAGGGGGCTGGACTGAAGCTTTCTTT.